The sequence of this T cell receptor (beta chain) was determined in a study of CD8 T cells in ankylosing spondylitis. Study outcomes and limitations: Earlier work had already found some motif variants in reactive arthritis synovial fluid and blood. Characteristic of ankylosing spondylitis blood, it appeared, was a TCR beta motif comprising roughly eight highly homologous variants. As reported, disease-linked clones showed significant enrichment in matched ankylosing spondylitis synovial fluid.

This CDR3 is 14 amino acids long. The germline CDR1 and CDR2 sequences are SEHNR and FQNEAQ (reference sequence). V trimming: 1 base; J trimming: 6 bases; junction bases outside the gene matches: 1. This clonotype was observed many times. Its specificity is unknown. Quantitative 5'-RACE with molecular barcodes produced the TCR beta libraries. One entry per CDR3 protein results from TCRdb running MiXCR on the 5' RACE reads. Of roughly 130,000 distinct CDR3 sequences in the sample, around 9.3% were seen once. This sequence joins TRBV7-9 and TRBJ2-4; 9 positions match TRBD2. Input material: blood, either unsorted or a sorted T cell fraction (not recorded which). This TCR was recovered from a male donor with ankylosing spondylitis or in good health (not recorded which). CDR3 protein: CASSLELAGNIQYF. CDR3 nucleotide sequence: TGTGCCAGCAGCTTAGAACTAGCGGGAAACATTCAGTACTTC.